Listed here is a single T cell receptor (beta chain). CDR1 and CDR2 from the germline V gene are SGDLS and YYNGEE. J was trimmed by 9 bases and V by 4 bases; bases with no gene match: 8. The CDR3 covers 13 residues. The data were taken from a study of blood T cell repertoires in COVID-19. Assay: immunoSEQ multiplex PCR; the TCRdb copy retains only in-frame clones and omits some. The repertoire holds approximately 400,000 clones, about 87% seen once, with 1% to 1.5% in the top ten. The V and J genes are TRBV9 and TRBJ1-2; 8 bases fit TRBD1. The TCR was taken from a man in his thirties or forties who had recovered from COVID-19. Sequencing was performed on PBMCs or T cells enriched from blood (not recorded which). The CDR3 region has the DNA TGTGCCAGCAGCTCACAGGGGGAGAGGAGCTACACCTTC. Translating it yields CASSSQGERSYTF.